These T cell receptor beta chains were read from a single sample in a study of blood T cell repertoires in COVID-19. The protocol was immunoSEQ multiplex PCR, while the TCRdb copy is restricted to in-frame clones and leaves out a portion. The sample holds under 85,000 clones, around 83% seen once. The sequenced sample was peripheral blood. The receptors come from a man older than 75 with active or convalescent COVID-19. Both conserved end residues are part of each CDR3. Fields, in order: CDR3 protein, CDR3 DNA, V gene, J gene, D gene, clone size. The D gene is left open where the match is weak. The size field is filled for only some rows; it gives once, few, many or a size class.

CDR3: CASSLSGGWNQPQHF
DNA: TGTGCCAGCAGTTTATCAGGGGGCTGGAATCAGCCCCAGCATTTT
V: TRBV27
J: TRBJ1-5
D: TRBD1
size: -

CDR3: CASSLATAGNQPQHF
DNA: TGTGCCAGCAGCCTCGCAACGGCGGGGAATCAGCCCCAGCATTTT
V: TRBV7-9
J: TRBJ1-5
D: -
size: -

CDR3: CATSDGLAGDSGANVLTF
DNA: TGTGCCACCAGTGACGGACTAGCGGGCGACTCTGGGGCCAACGTCCTGACTTTC
V: TRBV24-1
J: TRBJ2-6
D: TRBD2
size: once

CDR3: CASSSQGASNQPQHF
DNA: TGTGCCAGCAGTTCTCAGGGGGCGAGCAATCAGCCCCAGCATTTT
V: TRBV6-5
J: TRBJ1-5
D: TRBD1
size: -

CDR3: CASSRDSVTGNTIYF
DNA: TGTGCCAGCAGTCGGGACAGCGTTACTGGAAACACCATATATTTT
V: TRBV2
J: TRBJ1-3
D: TRBD1
size: -

CDR3: CASSQAPGTSGPASEQYF
DNA: TGTGCCAGCAGCCAAGCCCCCGGGACTAGCGGTCCCGCTAGCGAGCAGTACTTC
V: TRBV4-2
J: TRBJ2-7
D: TRBD2
size: -

CDR3: CATRDRGSYEQYF
DNA: TGTGCCACCCGGGACAGGGGATCCTACGAGCAGTACTTC
V: TRBV28
J: TRBJ2-7
D: TRBD1
size: -

CDR3: CSVTSGSYNEQFF
DNA: TGCAGCGTTACTAGCGGCTCCTACAATGAGCAGTTCTTC
V: TRBV29-1
J: TRBJ2-1
D: TRBD2
size: few

CDR3: CASSGGGGTYNSPLHF
DNA: TGTGCCAGCAGCGGTGGGGGGGGGACCTATAATTCACCCCTCCACTTT
V: TRBV13
J: TRBJ1-6
D: -
size: few

CDR3: CASSSSPPTGTYEQYF
DNA: TGCGCCAGCAGCTCCAGCCCCCCGACAGGGACCTACGAGCAGTACTTC
V: TRBV5-1
J: TRBJ2-7
D: TRBD1
size: -

CDR3: CASSKQGFYGYTF
DNA: TGTGCCAGCAGTAAACAGGGATTCTATGGCTACACCTTC
V: TRBV27
J: TRBJ1-2
D: -
size: -

CDR3: CASSRTGDYGYTF
DNA: TGTGCCAGCAGCCGGACAGGGGACTATGGCTACACCTTC
V: TRBV3-1/TRBV3-2
J: TRBJ1-2
D: TRBD1
size: few

CDR3: CASSPLWTDEKLFF
DNA: TGTGCCAGCAGCCCCCTATGGACAGATGAAAAACTGTTTTTT
V: TRBV9
J: TRBJ1-4
D: -
size: -

CDR3: CAIGAQRTADMNTEAFF
DNA: TGTGCCATTGGGGCCCAAAGGACAGCTGACATGAACACTGAAGCTTTCTTT
V: TRBV10-3
J: TRBJ1-1
D: -
size: -

CDR3: CASSEDRVENSPLHF
DNA: TGTGCCAGCAGTGAAGACAGGGTCGAGAATTCACCCCTCCACTTT
V: TRBV2
J: TRBJ1-6
D: -
size: -

CDR3: CASSLRGQGGYEQYF
DNA: TGTGCCAGCAGCCTACGGGGACAGGGGGGCTACGAGCAGTACTTC
V: TRBV6-5
J: TRBJ2-7
D: TRBD1
size: -

CDR3: CASSPNTGRAETQYF
DNA: TGTGCCAGCAGTCCAAATACAGGGAGGGCAGAGACCCAGTACTTC
V: TRBV28
J: TRBJ2-5
D: -
size: -

CDR3: CAWSGYRDPGLVGSSGYTF
DNA: TGTGCCTGGAGTGGCTACAGGGACCCTGGATTGGTAGGGTCCAGTGGCTACACCTTC
V: TRBV30
J: TRBJ1-2
D: -
size: -

CDR3: CASSLGQGAWNSPLHF
DNA: TGTGCCAGCAGCTTAGGGCAGGGGGCCTGGAATTCACCCCTCCACTTT
V: TRBV11-1
J: TRBJ1-6
D: TRBD1
size: few

CDR3: CASSLAPAGVRRNQPQHF
DNA: TGTGCCAGCAGCTTAGCACCGGCAGGGGTGCGGCGCAATCAGCCCCAGCATTTT
V: TRBV7-6
J: TRBJ1-5
D: -
size: -

CDR3: CATSYQAGGEDTQYF
DNA: TGTGCCACCAGCTATCAAGCGGGAGGGGAGGATACGCAGTATTTT
V: TRBV15
J: TRBJ2-3
D: TRBD2
size: -

CDR3: CASSPLRTSAYF
DNA: TGTGCCAGCAGCCCCCTAAGGACTAGCGCGTACTTC
V: TRBV28
J: TRBJ2-4
D: TRBD2
size: -

CDR3: CASSGGYLGANVLTF
DNA: TGTGCCAGCAGCGGCGGGTATCTCGGGGCCAACGTCCTGACTTTC
V: TRBV5-4
J: TRBJ2-6
D: -
size: -

CDR3: CASLVWGGPYEQYF
DNA: TGTGCCAGCCTGGTGTGGGGGGGCCCGTACGAGCAGTACTTC
V: TRBV6-5
J: TRBJ2-7
D: -
size: -

CDR3: CASSLGIHGYTF
DNA: TGTGCCAGTAGTTTGGGCATCCATGGCTACACCTTC
V: TRBV19
J: TRBJ1-2
D: -
size: -

CDR3: CASSLAPGTNTGELFF
DNA: TGTGCCAGCAGCTTAGCCCCAGGGACGAACACCGGGGAGCTGTTTTTT
V: TRBV7-2
J: TRBJ2-2
D: -
size: -

CDR3: CASSLQGFGTEAFF
DNA: TGTGCCAGCAGTTTACAGGGCTTCGGCACTGAAGCTTTCTTT
V: TRBV6-5
J: TRBJ1-1
D: -
size: -

CDR3: CASSQYSEQYF
DNA: TGTGCCAGCAGCCAATACAGCGAGCAGTACTTC
V: TRBV14
J: TRBJ2-7
D: -
size: -

CDR3: CSVDPQGSTGANVLTF
DNA: TGCAGCGTTGACCCCCAGGGCTCCACTGGGGCCAACGTCCTGACTTTC
V: TRBV29-1
J: TRBJ2-6
D: -
size: -

CDR3: CASSLCPLGGICEQFF
DNA: TGTGCCAGCAGTTTATGCCCTTTAGGGGGAATTTGTGAGCAGTTCTTC
V: TRBV28
J: TRBJ2-1
D: -
size: -

CDR3: CASSLRDRLDSPLHF
DNA: TGTGCCAGCAGCTTGAGGGACAGGCTGGATTCACCCCTCCACTTT
V: TRBV7-9
J: TRBJ1-6
D: TRBD1
size: -

CDR3: CATSDLGQPGDEQFF
DNA: TGTGCCACCAGTGATTTAGGGCAACCGGGGGATGAGCAGTTCTTC
V: TRBV24-1
J: TRBJ2-1
D: -
size: -

CDR3: CASSQLAGGISVATQYF
DNA: TGTGCCAGCAGTCAACTAGCGGGAGGAATATCAGTAGCTACGCAGTATTTT
V: TRBV11-2
J: TRBJ2-3
D: TRBD2
size: -

CDR3: CASSKAAGQAPGELFF
DNA: TGTGCCAGCAGCAAAGCAGCGGGACAGGCCCCCGGGGAGCTGTTTTTT
V: TRBV21-1
J: TRBJ2-2
D: -
size: few

CDR3: CASSLSSLYGYTF
DNA: TGCGCCAGCAGCTTGTCCAGTTTGTATGGCTACACCTTC
V: TRBV5-1
J: TRBJ1-2
D: -
size: -

CDR3: CASRRTSGRSYEQYF
DNA: TGTGCCAGCAGGCGTACTAGCGGGAGGTCCTACGAGCAGTACTTC
V: TRBV11-2
J: TRBJ2-7
D: TRBD2
size: -

CDR3: CASSESARGSYGYTF
DNA: TGTGCCAGCAGTGAATCCGCCAGGGGAAGCTATGGCTACACCTTC
V: TRBV6-1
J: TRBJ1-2
D: -
size: -

CDR3: CASSPSSGTGKEQFF
DNA: TGTGCCAGCAGCCCCTCTAGCGGGACTGGGAAGGAGCAGTTCTTC
V: TRBV7-8
J: TRBJ2-1
D: TRBD2
size: -

CDR3: CASSLAGGAFSGANVLTF
DNA: TGCGCCAGCAGCTTGGCAGGGGGCGCTTTTTCTGGGGCCAACGTCCTGACTTTC
V: TRBV5-1
J: TRBJ2-6
D: TRBD1
size: -

CDR3: CASSDHLRGPTDTQYF
DNA: TGTGCCAGCAGTGACCACTTAAGGGGTCCCACAGATACGCAGTATTTT
V: TRBV6-1
J: TRBJ2-3
D: -
size: -